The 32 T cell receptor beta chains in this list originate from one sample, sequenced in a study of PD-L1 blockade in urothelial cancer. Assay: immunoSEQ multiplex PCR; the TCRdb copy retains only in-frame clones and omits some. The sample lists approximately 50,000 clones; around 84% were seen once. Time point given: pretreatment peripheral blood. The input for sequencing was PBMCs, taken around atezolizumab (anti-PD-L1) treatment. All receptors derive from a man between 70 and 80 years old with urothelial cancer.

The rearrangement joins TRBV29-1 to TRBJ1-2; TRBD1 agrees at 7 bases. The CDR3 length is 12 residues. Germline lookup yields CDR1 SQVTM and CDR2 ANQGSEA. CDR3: CRADSGGLGYTF. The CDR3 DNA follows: TGCAGAGCGGACTCAGGGGGGCTAGGCTACACCTTC.

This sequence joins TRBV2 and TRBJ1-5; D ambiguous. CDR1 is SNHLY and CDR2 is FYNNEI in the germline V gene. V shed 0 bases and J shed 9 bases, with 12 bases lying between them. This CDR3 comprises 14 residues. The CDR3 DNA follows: TGTGCCAGCAGTGAAGCGTCCGACTTTCGGCCCCAGCATTTT. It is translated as CASSEASDFRPQHF. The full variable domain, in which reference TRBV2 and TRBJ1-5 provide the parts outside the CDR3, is EPEVTQTPSHQVTQMGQEVILRCVPISNHLYFYWYRQILGQKVEFLVSFYNNEISEKSEIFDDQFSVERPDGSNFTLKIRSTKLEDSAMYFCASSEASDFRPQHFGDGTRLSIL.

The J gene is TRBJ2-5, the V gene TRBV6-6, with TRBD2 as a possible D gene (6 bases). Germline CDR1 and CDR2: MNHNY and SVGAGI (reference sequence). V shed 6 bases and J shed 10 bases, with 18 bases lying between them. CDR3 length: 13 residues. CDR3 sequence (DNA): TGTGCCAGCAGCTCTCTTCTCCTGGGAGGCCAGTACTTC. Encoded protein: CASSSLLLGGQYF.

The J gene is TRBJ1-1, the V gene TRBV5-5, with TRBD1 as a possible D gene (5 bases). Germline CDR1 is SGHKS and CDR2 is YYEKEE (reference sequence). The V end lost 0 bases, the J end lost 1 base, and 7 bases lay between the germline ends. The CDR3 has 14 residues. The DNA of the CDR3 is TGTGCCAGCAGCTTGGCAGGGAAGAACACTGAAGCTTTCTTT. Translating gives CASSLAGKNTEAFF.

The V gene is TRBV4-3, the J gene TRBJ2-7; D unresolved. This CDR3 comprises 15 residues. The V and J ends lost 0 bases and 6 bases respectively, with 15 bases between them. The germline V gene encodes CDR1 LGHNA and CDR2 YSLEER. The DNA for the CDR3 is TGCGCCAGCAGCCAAGATAACGCGGCCACGAGCGAGCAGTACTTC. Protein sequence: CASSQDNAATSEQYF.

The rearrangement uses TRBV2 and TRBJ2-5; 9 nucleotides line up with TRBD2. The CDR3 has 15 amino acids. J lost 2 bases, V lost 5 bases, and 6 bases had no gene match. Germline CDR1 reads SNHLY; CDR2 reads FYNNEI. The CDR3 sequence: CASSRELAGQETQYF. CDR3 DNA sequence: TGTGCCAGCAGTAGAGAGCTAGCGGGACAAGAGACCCAGTACTTC.

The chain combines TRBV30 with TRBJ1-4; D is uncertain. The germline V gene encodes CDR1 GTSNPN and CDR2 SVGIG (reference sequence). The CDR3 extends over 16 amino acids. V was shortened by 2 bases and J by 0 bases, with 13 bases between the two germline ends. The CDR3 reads CAWSLGFGATNEKLFF. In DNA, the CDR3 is TGTGCCTGGAGTCTAGGGTTCGGGGCAACTAATGAAAAACTGTTTTTT.

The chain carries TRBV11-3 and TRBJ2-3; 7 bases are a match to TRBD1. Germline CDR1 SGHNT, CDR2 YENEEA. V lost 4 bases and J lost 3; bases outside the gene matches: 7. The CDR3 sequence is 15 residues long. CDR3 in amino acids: CASSSRTGSTDTQYF. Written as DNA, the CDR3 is TGTGCCAGCAGCTCCCGGACAGGATCTACAGATACGCAGTATTTT. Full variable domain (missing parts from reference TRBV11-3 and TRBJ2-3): EAGVVQSPRYKIIEKKQPVAFWCNPISGHNTLYWYLQNLGQGPELLIRYENEEAVDDSQLPKDRFSAERLKGVDSTLKIQPAELGDSAVYLCASSSRTGSTDTQYFGPGTRLTVL.

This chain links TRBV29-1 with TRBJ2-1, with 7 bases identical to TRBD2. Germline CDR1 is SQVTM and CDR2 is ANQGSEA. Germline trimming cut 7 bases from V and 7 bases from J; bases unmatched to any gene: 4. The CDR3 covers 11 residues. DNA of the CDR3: TGCAGCGGGGAGGGAAGGAATGAGCAGTTCTTC. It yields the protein CSGEGRNEQFF.

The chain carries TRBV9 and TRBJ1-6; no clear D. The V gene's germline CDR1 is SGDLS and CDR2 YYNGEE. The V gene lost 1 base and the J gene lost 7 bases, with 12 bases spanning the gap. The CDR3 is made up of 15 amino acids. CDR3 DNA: TGTGCCAGCAGCGTATTAGGAGCGACCAATTCACCCCTCCACTTT. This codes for CASSVLGATNSPLHF. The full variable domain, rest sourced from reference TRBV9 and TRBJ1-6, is DSGVTQTPKHLITATGQRVTLRCSPRSGDLSVYWYQQSLDQGLQFLIQYYNGEERAKGNILERFSAQQFPDLHSELNLSSLELGDSALYFCASSVLGATNSPLHFGNGTRLTVT.

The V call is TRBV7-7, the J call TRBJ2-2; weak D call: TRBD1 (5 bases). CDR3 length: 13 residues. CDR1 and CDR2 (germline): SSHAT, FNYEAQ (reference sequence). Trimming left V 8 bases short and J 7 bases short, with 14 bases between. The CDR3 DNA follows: TGTGCCAGCTCCAGGGTTTTTGGCGGGGAGCTGTTTTTT. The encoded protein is CASSRVFGGELFF. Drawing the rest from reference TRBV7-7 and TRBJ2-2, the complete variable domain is GAGVSQSPRYKVTKRGQDVTLRCDPISSHATLYWYQQALGQGPEFLTYFNYEAQPDKSGLPSDRFSAERPEGSISTLTIQRTEQRDSAMYRCASSRVFGGELFFGEGSRLTVL.

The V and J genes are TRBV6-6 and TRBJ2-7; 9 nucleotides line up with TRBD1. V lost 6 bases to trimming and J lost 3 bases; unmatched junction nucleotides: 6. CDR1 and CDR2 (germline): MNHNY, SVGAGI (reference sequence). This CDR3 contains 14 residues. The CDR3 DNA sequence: TGTGCCAGCAGGACGGGGGGACAGGGCTACGAGCAGTACTTC. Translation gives CASRTGGQGYEQYF.

The CDR3 loop is CASSPTFTSGPYEQYF. CDR3 bases: TGTGCCAGCAGCCCCACCTTCACTAGCGGACCCTACGAGCAGTACTTC. The chain has TRBV5-5 and TRBJ2-7; the match to TRBD2 covers 8 bases. V lost 4 bases to trimming and J lost 2 bases; unmatched junction nucleotides: 11. The germline V gene has CDR1 SGHKS and CDR2 YYEKEE (reference sequence). The CDR3 runs 16 residues.

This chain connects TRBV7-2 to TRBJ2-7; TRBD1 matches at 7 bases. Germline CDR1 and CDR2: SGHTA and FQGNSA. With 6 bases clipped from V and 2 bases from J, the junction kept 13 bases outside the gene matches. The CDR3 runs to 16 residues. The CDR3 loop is CASSTTGQEPPYEQYF. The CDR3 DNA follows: TGTGCCAGCAGTACTACCGGACAGGAACCTCCCTACGAGCAGTACTTC. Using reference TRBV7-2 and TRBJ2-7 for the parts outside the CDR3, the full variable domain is GAGVSQSPSNKVTEKGKDVELRCDPISGHTALYWYRQSLGQGLEFLIYFQGNSAPDKSGLPSDRFSAERTGGSVSTLTIQRTQQEDSAVYLCASSTTGQEPPYEQYFGPGTRLTVT.

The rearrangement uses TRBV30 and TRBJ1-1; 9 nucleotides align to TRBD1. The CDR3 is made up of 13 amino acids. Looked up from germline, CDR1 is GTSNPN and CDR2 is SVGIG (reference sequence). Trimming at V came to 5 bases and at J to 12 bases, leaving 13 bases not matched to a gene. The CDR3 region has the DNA TGTGCCTGGGGGGGGCTGACGGGACAGGGTTCTTTCTTT. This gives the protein CAWGGLTGQGSFF.

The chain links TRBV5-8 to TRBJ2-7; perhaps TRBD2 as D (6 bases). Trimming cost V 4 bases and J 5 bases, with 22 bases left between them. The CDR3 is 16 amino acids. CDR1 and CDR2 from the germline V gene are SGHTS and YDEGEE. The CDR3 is CASSANTGTFPHEQYF. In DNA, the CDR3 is TGTGCCAGCAGCGCAAATACCGGGACTTTTCCCCACGAGCAGTACTTC.

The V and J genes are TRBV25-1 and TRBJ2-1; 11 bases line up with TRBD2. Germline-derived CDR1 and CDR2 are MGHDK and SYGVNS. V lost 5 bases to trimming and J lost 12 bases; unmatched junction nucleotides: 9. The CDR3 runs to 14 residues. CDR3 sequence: CASSLTSGAPPQFF. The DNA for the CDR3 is TGTGCCAGCAGTCTGACTAGCGGGGCCCCGCCGCAGTTCTTC.

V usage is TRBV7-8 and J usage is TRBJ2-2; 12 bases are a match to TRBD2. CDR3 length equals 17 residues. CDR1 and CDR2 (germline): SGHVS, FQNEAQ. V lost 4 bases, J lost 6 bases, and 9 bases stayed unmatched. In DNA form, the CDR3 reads TGTGCCAGCAGCTCCTCCGGGACTAGCGGGTCTCCCGGGGAGCTGTTTTTT. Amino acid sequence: CASSSSGTSGSPGELFF.

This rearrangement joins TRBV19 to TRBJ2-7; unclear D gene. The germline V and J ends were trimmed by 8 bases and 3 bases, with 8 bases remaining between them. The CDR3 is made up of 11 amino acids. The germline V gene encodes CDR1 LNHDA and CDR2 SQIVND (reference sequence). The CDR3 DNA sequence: TGTGCCAGTGGGCACCTCTACGAGCAGTACTTC. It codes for CASGHLYEQYF.

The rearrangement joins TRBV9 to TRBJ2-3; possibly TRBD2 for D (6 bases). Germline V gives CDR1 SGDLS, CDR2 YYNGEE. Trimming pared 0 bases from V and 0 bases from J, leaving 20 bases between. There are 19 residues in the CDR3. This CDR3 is CASSVEAEGIRPSTDTQYF. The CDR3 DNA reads TGTGCCAGCAGCGTAGAGGCGGAGGGTATTCGACCTAGCACAGATACGCAGTATTTT.

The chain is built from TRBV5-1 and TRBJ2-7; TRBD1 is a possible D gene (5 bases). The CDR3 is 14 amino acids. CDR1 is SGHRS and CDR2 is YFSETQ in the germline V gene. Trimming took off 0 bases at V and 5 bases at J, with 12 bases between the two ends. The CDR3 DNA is TGCGCCAGCAGCTTGGGCAGGGTTAGGGACGAGCAGTACTTC. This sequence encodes CASSLGRVRDEQYF.

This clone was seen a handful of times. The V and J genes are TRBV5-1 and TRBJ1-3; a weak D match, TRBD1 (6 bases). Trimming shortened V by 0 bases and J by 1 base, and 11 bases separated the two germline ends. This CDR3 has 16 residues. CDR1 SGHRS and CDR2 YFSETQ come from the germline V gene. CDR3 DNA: TGCGCCAGCAGCTTGGAGATGACAGGATCTGGAAACACCATATATTTT. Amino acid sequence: CASSLEMTGSGNTIYF.

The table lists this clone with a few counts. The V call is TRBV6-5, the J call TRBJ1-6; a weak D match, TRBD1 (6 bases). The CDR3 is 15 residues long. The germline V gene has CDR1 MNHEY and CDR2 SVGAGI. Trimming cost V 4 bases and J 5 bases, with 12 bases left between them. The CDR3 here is CASSSGGANNSPLHF. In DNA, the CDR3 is TGTGCCAGCAGTTCCGGGGGGGCGAATAATTCACCCCTCCACTTT.

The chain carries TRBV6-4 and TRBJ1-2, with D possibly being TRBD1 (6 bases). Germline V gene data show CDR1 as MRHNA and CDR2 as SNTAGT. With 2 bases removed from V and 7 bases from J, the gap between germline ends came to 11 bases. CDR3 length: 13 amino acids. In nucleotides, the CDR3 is TGTGCCAGCAGTGACCTTGGGACACTTGGCTACACCTTC. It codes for CASSDLGTLGYTF.

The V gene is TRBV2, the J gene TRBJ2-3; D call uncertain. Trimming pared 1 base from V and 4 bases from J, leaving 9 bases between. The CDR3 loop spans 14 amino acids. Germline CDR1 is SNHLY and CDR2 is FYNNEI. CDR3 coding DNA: TGTGCCAGCAGTGAAGTACAGCCGGCAGATACGCAGTATTTT. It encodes CASSEVQPADTQYF.

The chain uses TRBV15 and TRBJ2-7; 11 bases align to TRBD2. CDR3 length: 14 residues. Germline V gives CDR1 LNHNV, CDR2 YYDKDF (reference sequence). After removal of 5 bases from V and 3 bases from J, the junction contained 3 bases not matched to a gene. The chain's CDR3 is CATSDSGRVYEQYF. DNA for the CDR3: TGTGCCACCAGCGATAGCGGGAGGGTCTACGAGCAGTACTTC. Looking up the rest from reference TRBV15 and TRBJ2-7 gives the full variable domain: DAMVIQNPRYQVTQFGKPVTLSCSQTLNHNVMYWYQQKSSQAPKLLFHYYDKDFNNEADTPDNFQSRRPNTSFCFLDIRSPGLGDTAMYLCATSDSGRVYEQYFGPGTRLTVT.

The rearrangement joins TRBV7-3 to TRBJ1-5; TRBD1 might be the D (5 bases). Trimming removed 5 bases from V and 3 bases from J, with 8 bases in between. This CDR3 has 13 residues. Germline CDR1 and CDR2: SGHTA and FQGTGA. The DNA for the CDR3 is TGTGCCAGCAGCAAGGACAACAATCAGCCCCAGCATTTT. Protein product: CASSKDNNQPQHF. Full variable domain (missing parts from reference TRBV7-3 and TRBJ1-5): GAGVSQTPSNKVTEKGKYVELRCDPISGHTALYWYRQSLGQGPEFLIYFQGTGAADDSGLPNDRFFAVRPEGSVSTLKIQRTERGDSAVYLCASSKDNNQPQHFGDGTRLSIL.

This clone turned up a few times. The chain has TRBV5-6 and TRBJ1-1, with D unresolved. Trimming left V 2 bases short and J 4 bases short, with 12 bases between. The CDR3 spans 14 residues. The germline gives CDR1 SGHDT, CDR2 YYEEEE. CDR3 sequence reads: CASSLLQVRTEAFF. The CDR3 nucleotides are TGTGCCAGCAGCTTATTACAAGTTCGCACTGAAGCTTTCTTT.

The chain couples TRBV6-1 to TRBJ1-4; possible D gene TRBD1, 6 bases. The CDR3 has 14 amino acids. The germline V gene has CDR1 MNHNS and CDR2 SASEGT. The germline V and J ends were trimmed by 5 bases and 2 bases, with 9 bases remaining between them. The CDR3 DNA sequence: TGTGCCAGCAGTCAGGGGCTTACTAATGAAAAACTGTTTTTT. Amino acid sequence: CASSQGLTNEKLFF.

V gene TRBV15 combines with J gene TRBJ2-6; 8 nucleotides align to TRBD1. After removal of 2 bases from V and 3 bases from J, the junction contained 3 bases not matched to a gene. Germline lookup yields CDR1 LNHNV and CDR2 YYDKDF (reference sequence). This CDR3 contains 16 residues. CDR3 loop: CATSRRTGRGANVLTF. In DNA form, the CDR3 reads TGTGCCACCAGCAGAAGGACAGGGCGTGGGGCCAACGTCCTGACTTTC.

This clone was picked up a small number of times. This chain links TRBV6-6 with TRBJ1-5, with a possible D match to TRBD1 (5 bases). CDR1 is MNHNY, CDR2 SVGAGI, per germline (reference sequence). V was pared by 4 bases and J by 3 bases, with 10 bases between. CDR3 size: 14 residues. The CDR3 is CASSSRGDNQPQHF. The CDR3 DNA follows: TGTGCCAGCAGTTCACGGGGGGACAATCAGCCCCAGCATTTT.

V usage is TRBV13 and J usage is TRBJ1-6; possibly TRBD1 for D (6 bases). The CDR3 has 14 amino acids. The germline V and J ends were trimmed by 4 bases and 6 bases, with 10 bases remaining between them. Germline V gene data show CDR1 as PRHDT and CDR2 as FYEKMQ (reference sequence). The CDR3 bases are TGTGCCAGCAGCTACAGGGCTGGTAATTCACCCCTCCACTTT. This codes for CASSYRAGNSPLHF.